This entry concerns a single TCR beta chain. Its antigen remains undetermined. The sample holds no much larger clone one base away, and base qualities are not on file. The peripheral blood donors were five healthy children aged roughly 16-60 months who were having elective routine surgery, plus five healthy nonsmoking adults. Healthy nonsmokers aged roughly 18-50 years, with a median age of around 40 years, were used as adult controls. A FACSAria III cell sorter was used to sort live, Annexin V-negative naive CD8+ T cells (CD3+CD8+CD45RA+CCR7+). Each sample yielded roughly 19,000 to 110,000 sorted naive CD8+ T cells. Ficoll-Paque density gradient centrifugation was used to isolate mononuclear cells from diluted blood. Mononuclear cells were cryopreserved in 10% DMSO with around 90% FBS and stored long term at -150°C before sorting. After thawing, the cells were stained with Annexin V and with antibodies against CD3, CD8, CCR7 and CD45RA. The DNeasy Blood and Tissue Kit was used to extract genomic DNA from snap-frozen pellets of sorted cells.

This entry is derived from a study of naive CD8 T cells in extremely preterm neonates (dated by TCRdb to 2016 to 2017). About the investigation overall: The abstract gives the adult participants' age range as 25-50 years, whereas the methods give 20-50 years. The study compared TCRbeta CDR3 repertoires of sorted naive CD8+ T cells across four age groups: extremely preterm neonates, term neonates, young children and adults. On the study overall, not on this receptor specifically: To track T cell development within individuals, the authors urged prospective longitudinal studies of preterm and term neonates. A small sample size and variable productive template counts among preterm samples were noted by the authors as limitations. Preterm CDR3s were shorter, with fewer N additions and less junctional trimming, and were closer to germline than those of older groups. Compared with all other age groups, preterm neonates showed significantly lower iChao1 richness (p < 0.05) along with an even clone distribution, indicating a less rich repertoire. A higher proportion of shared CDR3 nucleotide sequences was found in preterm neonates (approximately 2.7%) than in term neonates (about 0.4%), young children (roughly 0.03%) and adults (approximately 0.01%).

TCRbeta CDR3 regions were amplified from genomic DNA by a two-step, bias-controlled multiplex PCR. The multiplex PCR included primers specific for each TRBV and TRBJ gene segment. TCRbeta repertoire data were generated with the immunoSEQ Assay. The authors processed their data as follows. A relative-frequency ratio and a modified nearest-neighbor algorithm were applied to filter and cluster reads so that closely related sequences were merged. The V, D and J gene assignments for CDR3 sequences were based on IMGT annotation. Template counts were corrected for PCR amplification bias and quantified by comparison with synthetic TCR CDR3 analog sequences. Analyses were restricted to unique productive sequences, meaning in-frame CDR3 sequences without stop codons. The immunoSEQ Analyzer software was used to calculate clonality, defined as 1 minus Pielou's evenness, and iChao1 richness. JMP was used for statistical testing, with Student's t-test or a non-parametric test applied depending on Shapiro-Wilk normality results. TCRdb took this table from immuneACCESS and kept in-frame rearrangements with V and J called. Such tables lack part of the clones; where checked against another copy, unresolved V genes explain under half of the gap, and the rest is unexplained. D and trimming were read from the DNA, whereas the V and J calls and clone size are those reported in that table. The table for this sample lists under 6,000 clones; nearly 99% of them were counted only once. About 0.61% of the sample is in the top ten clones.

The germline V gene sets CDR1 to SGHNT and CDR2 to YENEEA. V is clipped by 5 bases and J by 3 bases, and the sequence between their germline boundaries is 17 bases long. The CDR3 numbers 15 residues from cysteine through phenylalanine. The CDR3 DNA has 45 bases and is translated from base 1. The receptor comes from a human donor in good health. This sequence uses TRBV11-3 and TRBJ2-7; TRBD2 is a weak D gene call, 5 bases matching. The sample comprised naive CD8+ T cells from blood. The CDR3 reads CASSAVLESDYEQYF. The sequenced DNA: TGTGCCAGCAGCGCCGTACTAGAGAGCGACTACGAGCAGTACTTC.